Following are 2 T cell receptor beta chains from one sample sequenced in a study of CD8 T cells in Susac syndrome (dated by TCRdb to the late 2010s). The receptor library was made with the immunoSEQ multiplex PCR assay. RNA was extracted with the RNeasy kit and 0.5 to 1 ug was reverse transcribed using random hexamers. TCRdb took the public reads, trimmed them with fastp at Q25, ran MiXCR for clone calling and kept in-frame beta chains. Rows with a matching CDR3 protein are joined into one entry that keeps the most common DNA and genes. Recorded for this sample are about 240,000 distinct CDR3 sequences; 90% to 97% of them occurred a single time. The ten biggest clones cover 0.1% of the sample. Sequenced material: CD4+ T cells from PBMCs. The receptors come from a human donor with Susac syndrome.

The genes are TRBV24-1 and TRBJ2-7; no reliable D call. Germline CDR1 and CDR2: KGHDR and SFDVKD. V gave up 6 bases and J gave up 0 bases, with 5 bases separating them. The CDR3 totals 12 residues. The CDR3: CATSSDSYEQYF. The CDR3 DNA sequence: TGTGCCACCAGTTCCGACTCCTACGAGCAGTACTTC.

The chain is built from TRBV4-1 and TRBJ2-5; D not resolved. Per germline, CDR1 MGHRA and CDR2 YSYEKL. CDR3 length: 15 residues. V was clipped by 4 bases and J by 0 bases, with 12 bases between them. This CDR3 reads CASSLGFLYQETQYF. The CDR3 coding sequence is TGCGCCAGCAGCCTCGGGTTCTTGTACCAAGAGACCCAGTACTTC.